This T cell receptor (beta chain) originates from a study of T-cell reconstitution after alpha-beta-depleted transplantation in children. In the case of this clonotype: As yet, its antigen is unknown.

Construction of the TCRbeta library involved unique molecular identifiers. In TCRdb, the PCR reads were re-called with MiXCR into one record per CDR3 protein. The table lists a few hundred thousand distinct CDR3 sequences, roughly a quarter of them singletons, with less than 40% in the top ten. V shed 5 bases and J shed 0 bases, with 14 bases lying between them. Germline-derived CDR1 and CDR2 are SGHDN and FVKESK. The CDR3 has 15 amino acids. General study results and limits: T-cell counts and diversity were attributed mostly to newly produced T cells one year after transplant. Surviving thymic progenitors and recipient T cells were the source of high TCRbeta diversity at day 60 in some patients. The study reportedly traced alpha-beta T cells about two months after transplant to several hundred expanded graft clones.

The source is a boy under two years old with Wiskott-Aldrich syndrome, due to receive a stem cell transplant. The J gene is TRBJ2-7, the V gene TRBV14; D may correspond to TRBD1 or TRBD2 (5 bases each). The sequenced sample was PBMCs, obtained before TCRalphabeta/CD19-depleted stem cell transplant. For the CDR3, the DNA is TGTGCCAGCAGCTCAATCGTGGGGGACTCCTACGAGCAGTACTTC. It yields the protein CASSSIVGDSYEQYF.